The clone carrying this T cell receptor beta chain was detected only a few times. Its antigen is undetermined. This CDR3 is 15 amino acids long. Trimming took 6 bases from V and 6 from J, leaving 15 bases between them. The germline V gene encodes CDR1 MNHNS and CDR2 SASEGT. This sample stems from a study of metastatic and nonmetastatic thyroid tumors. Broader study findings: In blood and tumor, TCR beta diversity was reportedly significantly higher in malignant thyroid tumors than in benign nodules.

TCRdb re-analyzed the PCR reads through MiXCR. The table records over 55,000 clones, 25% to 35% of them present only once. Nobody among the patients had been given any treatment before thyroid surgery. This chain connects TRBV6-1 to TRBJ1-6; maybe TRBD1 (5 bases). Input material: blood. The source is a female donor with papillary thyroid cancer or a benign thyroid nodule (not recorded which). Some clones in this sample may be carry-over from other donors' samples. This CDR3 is CASSPQVASNSPLHF. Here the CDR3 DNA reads TGTGCCAGCAGCCCACAGGTGGCAAGTAATTCACCCCTCCACTTT.